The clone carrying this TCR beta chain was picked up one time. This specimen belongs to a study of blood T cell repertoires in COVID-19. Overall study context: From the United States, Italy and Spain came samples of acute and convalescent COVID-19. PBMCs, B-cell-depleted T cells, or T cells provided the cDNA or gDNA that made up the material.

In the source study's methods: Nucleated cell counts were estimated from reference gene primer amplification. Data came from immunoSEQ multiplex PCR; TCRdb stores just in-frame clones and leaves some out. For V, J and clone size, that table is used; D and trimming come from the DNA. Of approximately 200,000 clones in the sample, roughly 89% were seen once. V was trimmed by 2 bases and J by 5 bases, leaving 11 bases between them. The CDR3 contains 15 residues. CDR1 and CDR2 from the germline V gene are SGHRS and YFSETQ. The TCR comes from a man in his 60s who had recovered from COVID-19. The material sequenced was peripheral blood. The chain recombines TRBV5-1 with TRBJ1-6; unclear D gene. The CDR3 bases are TGCGCCAGCAGCTTCGATCGGGTCAATAATTCACCCCTCCACTTT. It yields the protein CASSFDRVNNSPLHF.